Below, 32 T cell receptor beta chains from the same sample are listed, as sequenced in a study of T cell responses to AZD1222 COVID-19 vaccine. TCRdb keeps only in-frame clones here, not all; method: immunoSEQ multiplex PCR. The data show 150,000 to 200,000 clones, with around 89% seen just once and 6.9% held by the top ten. The sequencing here drew on peripheral blood, taken on day 0 of AZD1222 vaccination. Every receptor here comes from an adult in good health.

The J gene is TRBJ1-4, the V gene TRBV18; D is perhaps TRBD1 (5 bases). This CDR3 has 14 amino acids. Germline lookup yields CDR1 KGHSH and CDR2 LQKENI. Trimming left V 2 bases short and J 7 bases short, with 11 bases between. The CDR3 loop reads CASSPGALREKLFF. The CDR3 DNA reads as TGTGCCAGCTCACCAGGGGCGTTGCGTGAAAAACTGTTTTTT.

The chain uses TRBV5-1 and TRBJ2-7; 12 nucleotides match TRBD2. This CDR3 has 14 amino acids. Germline V lookup: CDR1 SGHRS, CDR2 YFSETQ. V lost 4 bases to trimming and J lost 4 bases; unmatched junction nucleotides: 3. CDR3 bases: TGCGCCAGCAGCCTAGCGGGGGGGCCTTACGAGCAGTACTTC. The encoded protein is CASSLAGGPYEQYF.

The chain employs TRBV6-5 and TRBJ1-1; no definite D call. V was trimmed by 5 bases and J by 2 bases, leaving 9 bases between them. The CDR3 runs 13 residues. CDR1 is MNHEY and CDR2 is SVGAGI in the germline V gene. CDR3 in amino acids: CASSPGPNTEAFF. For the CDR3, the DNA is TGTGCCAGCAGTCCTGGGCCCAACACTGAAGCTTTCTTT.

In its sample, this clone was seen a few times. The V gene is TRBV9, the J gene TRBJ2-1; unclear D gene. This CDR3 spans 12 amino acids. Germline V gene sequence: CDR1 SGDLS, CDR2 YYNGEE. V shed 4 bases and J shed 3 bases, with 5 bases lying between them. The CDR3 protein is CASSPIYNEQFF. The CDR3 bases are TGTGCCAGCAGCCCCATCTACAATGAGCAGTTCTTC.

The chain carries TRBV3-1 (or the pseudogene TRBV3-2) and TRBJ2-3; possible D gene TRBD1, 5 bases. V was cut by 0 bases and J by 0 bases, with 16 bases left in between. CDR1 is LGHDT, CDR2 YNNKEL, per germline (reference sequence). The CDR3 contains 18 residues. This chain's CDR3 is CASSQDLGQTTSTDTQYF. The DNA of the CDR3 is TGTGCCAGCAGCCAAGATCTGGGGCAGACAACTAGCACAGATACGCAGTATTTT.

The V gene is TRBV6-2 or TRBV6-3, the J gene TRBJ2-3; D is perhaps TRBD2 (6 bases). This CDR3 contains 16 residues. The germline CDR1 and CDR2 sequences are MNHEY and SVGEGT. Trimming removed 5 bases at V and 0 bases at J, with 15 bases between. This CDR3 reads CASSTRRGQSTDTQYF. As DNA, the CDR3 is TGTGCCAGCAGTACCCGGAGGGGTCAAAGCACAGATACGCAGTATTTT.

This clone occurred once. The gene calls are TRBV7-9 and TRBJ2-7; D gene ambiguous. Trimming took off 4 bases at V and 3 bases at J, with 16 bases between the two ends. The germline V gene has CDR1 SEHNR and CDR2 FQNEAQ (reference sequence). The CDR3 has 15 residues. The CDR3 loop is CASSSLKGPLYEQYF. The CDR3 DNA is TGTGCCAGCAGCTCCCTAAAGGGCCCCCTCTACGAGCAGTACTTC.

The chain uses TRBV9 and TRBJ1-4; D remains ambiguous. The V end lost 2 bases, the J end lost 4 bases, and 9 bases lay between the germline ends. The length of the CDR3 is 14 residues. CDR1 and CDR2 (germline): SGDLS, YYNGEE. CDR3 sequence (DNA): TGTGCCAGCAGCGTCGGACCACTTAATGAAAAACTGTTTTTT. Protein sequence: CASSVGPLNEKLFF.

This chain links TRBV6-2 or TRBV6-3 with TRBJ1-5, with no clear D. Trimming took 0 bases from V and 2 from J, leaving 5 bases between them. Looked up from germline, CDR1 is MNHEY and CDR2 is SVGEGT. The CDR3 loop spans 14 amino acids. CDR3: CASSYSIGNQPQHF. CDR3 in DNA: TGTGCCAGCAGTTACTCGATAGGCAATCAGCCCCAGCATTTT.

This chain joins TRBV1 and TRBJ2-5; no check of the table's D call, TRBD2, against the DNA was made. TRBV1 is a pseudogene segment. The CDR3 runs 17 residues. CDR3 nucleotide sequence: TGCACCAGCAGCCAATATTTCCGGGGTACACCCCAAGAGACCCAGTACTTC. Translating gives CTSSQYFRGTPQETQYF.

The sample holds one count of this clone. The rearrangement links TRBV27 to TRBJ2-4; no definite D call. This CDR3 contains 15 residues. V was shortened by 6 bases and J by 0 bases, with 12 bases between the two germline ends. CDR1 is MNHEY, CDR2 SMNVEV, per germline (reference sequence). CDR3 sequence (DNA): TGTGCCAGCAGAGTGGCAGTTCTAGCCAAAAACATTCAGTACTTC. Its translation: CASRVAVLAKNIQYF.

The rearrangement uses TRBV3-1 (or the pseudogene TRBV3-2) and TRBJ2-2; possibly TRBD1 or TRBD2 for D (5 bases each). V was cut by 7 bases and J by 1 base, with 10 bases left in between. This CDR3 is 14 amino acids long. Germline V gene data show CDR1 as LGHDT and CDR2 as YNNKEL (reference sequence). The CDR3 loop reads CASNSGGNTGELFF. The CDR3 DNA follows: TGTGCCAGCAATTCTGGGGGGAACACCGGGGAGCTGTTTTTT.

V and J are TRBV7-8 and TRBJ1-1; 7 bases line up with TRBD1. Germline V gene data show CDR1 as SGHVS and CDR2 as FQNEAQ. The CDR3 loop spans 15 amino acids. Germline trimming cut 5 bases from V and 4 bases from J; bases unmatched to any gene: 10. Here the CDR3 reads CASSTLDREATEAFF. The CDR3 bases are TGTGCCAGCAGCACCCTCGACAGGGAGGCCACTGAAGCTTTCTTT.

This chain uses TRBV5-1 with TRBJ2-7; unclear D gene. Looked up from germline, CDR1 is SGHRS and CDR2 is YFSETQ. The V gene lost 2 bases and the J gene lost 5 bases, with 5 bases spanning the gap. The CDR3 consists of 11 residues. CDR3 region: CASSFTHEQYF. For the CDR3, the DNA is TGCGCCAGCAGCTTCACTCACGAGCAGTACTTC.

The CDR3 DNA is TGTGCCAGCTCACCAAGGGCAGATGTAAACACCATATATTTT. It translates to CASSPRADVNTIYF. This chain links TRBV18 with TRBJ1-3; D unclear. This CDR3 region has 14 residues. Between the trimmed V and J ends, which lost 2 bases and 6 bases, there was a span of 11 bases. Per the germline V gene, CDR1 is KGHSH and CDR2 is LQKENI.

This clone was seen once. J is TRBJ1-1 and V is TRBV6-5; D unclear. The germline V gene encodes CDR1 MNHEY and CDR2 SVGAGI. The CDR3 totals 12 residues. V shed 7 bases and J shed 7 bases, with 13 bases lying between them. The CDR3 is CASNPGEGEAFF. CDR3 coding DNA: TGTGCCAGCAACCCCGGGGAAGGTGAAGCTTTCTTT.

The genes are TRBV3-1 (or the pseudogene TRBV3-2) and TRBJ2-1; 10 nucleotides match TRBD1. Germline lookup yields CDR1 LGHDT and CDR2 YNNKEL (reference sequence). CDR3 length equals 15 residues. V gave up 4 bases and J gave up 3 bases; unmatched junction bases: 3. DNA for the CDR3: TGTGCCAGCAGCCCCGGGACAGGGGTCTACAATGAGCAGTTCTTC. Amino acids: CASSPGTGVYNEQFF.

The chain couples TRBV6-6 to TRBJ1-2; D gene ambiguous. The germline gives CDR1 MNHNY, CDR2 SVGAGI (reference sequence). This CDR3 contains 15 residues. V was clipped by 5 bases and J by 2 bases, with 15 bases between them. The CDR3 spells CASSQTAFSNYGYTF. The DNA for the CDR3 is TGTGCCAGCAGTCAAACAGCCTTCTCGAACTATGGCTACACCTTC.

The chain uses TRBV6-5 and TRBJ2-7, with D maybe TRBD1 (6 bases). Germline CDR1 MNHEY, CDR2 SVGAGI. This CDR3 is built from 14 residues. The V end lost 7 bases, the J end lost 0 bases, and 13 bases lay between the germline ends. CDR3 protein: CASKVTGSSYEQYF. The CDR3 nucleotides read TGTGCCAGCAAGGTCACAGGGAGCTCCTACGAGCAGTACTTC.

This clone showed up just a few times. The J gene is TRBJ1-2, the V gene TRBV5-6, with D tentatively TRBD1 (5 bases). CDR1 is SGHDT and CDR2 is YYEEEE in the germline V gene. There are 13 residues in the CDR3. Trimming cost V 0 bases and J 4 bases, with 7 bases left between them. The CDR3 protein is CASSLGDSYGYTF. The CDR3 DNA is TGTGCCAGCAGCTTGGGGGACTCCTATGGCTACACCTTC.

V gene TRBV6-5 combines with J gene TRBJ1-1; no clear D. CDR3 length: 13 amino acids. Trimming took off 5 bases at V and 1 base at J, with 8 bases between the two ends. Germline CDR1 MNHEY, CDR2 SVGAGI. CDR3 DNA sequence: TGTGCCAGCAGTATTCGACAGAACACTGAAGCTTTCTTT. Translation: CASSIRQNTEAFF.

The rearrangement uses TRBV7-8 and TRBJ2-1; TRBD2 matches 11 bases. Germline-derived CDR1 and CDR2 are SGHVS and FQNEAQ. J lost 5 bases, V lost 2 bases, and 2 bases had no gene match. The CDR3 is 15 amino acids. The CDR3 is CASSLSSGGDNEQFF. DNA for the CDR3: TGTGCCAGCAGCTTAAGTAGCGGGGGGGACAATGAGCAGTTCTTC.

The gene calls are TRBV9 and TRBJ2-3; possibly TRBD2 for D (5 bases). The CDR3 extends over 15 amino acids. Germline loops: CDR1 SGDLS, CDR2 YYNGEE. Trimming pared 1 base from V and 2 bases from J, leaving 11 bases between. In DNA, the CDR3 is TGTGCCAGCAGCGTACTCGCGGGCGTCACAGATACGCAGTATTTT. Its translation is CASSVLAGVTDTQYF.

The genes are TRBV11-3 and TRBJ2-7, with D perhaps given as TRBD1 or TRBD2 (5 bases each). The CDR3 consists of 15 residues. V gave up 3 bases and J gave up 0 bases, with 12 bases separating them. From germline, CDR1 is SGHNT and CDR2 YENEEA. The CDR3 loop is CASSFRDGDSYEQYF. The DNA for the CDR3 is TGTGCCAGCAGCTTCCGGGACGGTGACTCCTACGAGCAGTACTTC.

This chain links TRBV10-3 with TRBJ2-3, with 10 bases matching TRBD2. This CDR3 has 14 amino acids. V shed 6 bases and J 2 bases; nucleotides not matched to a gene: 2. Germline V gene lookup returns CDR1 ENHRY and CDR2 SYGVKD. In nucleotides, the CDR3 is TGTGCCATCAGCCTAGCGGGGGACACAGATACGCAGTATTTT. Residues: CAISLAGDTDTQYF.

The CDR3 loop reads CASSPLGTGADEQYF. CDR3 DNA sequence: TGCGCCAGCAGCCCCCTGGGGACAGGGGCCGACGAGCAGTACTTC. The genes are TRBV4-1 and TRBJ2-7; TRBD1 matches 10 bases. The V gene's germline CDR1 is MGHRA and CDR2 YSYEKL. The V segment lost 4 bases and the J segment 5 bases; nucleotides outside the gene matches: 8. CDR3 length: 15 residues.

The CDR3 region has the DNA TGTGCCAGCAGCCAACCGGGCCCATGGGGGGAGCAGTTCTTC. Amino acid sequence: CASSQPGPWGEQFF. The chain links TRBV14 to TRBJ2-1; perhaps D is TRBD1 or TRBD2 (5 bases each). Germline V gene lookup returns CDR1 SGHDN and CDR2 FVKESK. The V end was cut by 2 bases, the J end by 10 bases, with 15 bases between. This CDR3 has 14 amino acids.

V usage is TRBV11-2 and J usage is TRBJ1-1; perhaps TRBD1 as D (5 bases). The CDR3 consists of 15 residues. The germline CDR1 and CDR2 sequences are SGHAT and FQNNGV. V was clipped by 5 bases and J by 6 bases, with 19 bases between them. Written as DNA, the CDR3 is TGTGCCAGCAGCGGCCTGGCGGGCCGGGACCCTGAAGCTTTCTTT. As protein: CASSGLAGRDPEAFF.

The chain recombines TRBV5-8 with TRBJ1-6; 9 bases agree with TRBD1. J was trimmed by 9 bases and V by 3 bases; bases with no gene match: 10. Looked up from germline, CDR1 is SGHTS and CDR2 is YDEGEE. The CDR3 is 16 residues long. The chain's CDR3 is CASSSPGQGLRSPLHF. The CDR3 DNA reads TGTGCCAGCAGCTCACCGGGACAGGGATTACGTTCACCCCTCCACTTT.

V usage is TRBV7-2 and J usage is TRBJ1-2, with D possibly being TRBD1 (5 bases). Germline CDR1 SGHTA, CDR2 FQGNSA. Trimming took off 3 bases at V and 1 base at J, with 24 bases between the two ends. This CDR3 spans 19 amino acids. The DNA of the CDR3 is TGTGCCAGCAGCTTGTCTTCGTTGGGGACGGAGAATCTTAACTATGGCTACACCTTC. This gives the protein CASSLSSLGTENLNYGYTF.

The chain joins TRBV19 to TRBJ2-5; 7 nucleotides match TRBD2. From germline, CDR1 is LNHDA and CDR2 SQIVND (reference sequence). The CDR3 totals 14 residues. V lost 9 bases to trimming and J lost 1 base; unmatched junction nucleotides: 8. Here the CDR3 DNA reads TGTGCCAGCCGGGGGGACCCACCCCAAGAGACCCAGTACTTC. It codes for CASRGDPPQETQYF.

The chain is built from TRBV18 and TRBJ2-1; D uncertain. The CDR3 extends over 13 amino acids. V was trimmed by 0 bases and J by 8 bases, leaving 8 bases between them. The germline V gene has CDR1 KGHSH and CDR2 LQKENI. The CDR3 spells CASSPPVPHEQFF. The CDR3 nucleotides read TGTGCCAGCTCACCACCAGTCCCCCATGAGCAGTTCTTC.